This TCR beta chain came from a study of shared clonotypes between healthy human individuals. Across the study: Each donor's CD4 naive and CD4 memory cells filled three plates apiece, CD8 naive two, and CD8 memory one. Notes on the study in general: Naive CD4 clonotype sharing across several donors was approximately 5%.

CD45RA-negative memory and CD45RA+ naive subsets were split from the CD4+ cells. As to this clone: Its antigen is as yet unknown.

Germline V gene lookup returns CDR1 WSHSY and CDR2 SAAADI. CDR3 length: 14 residues. Trimming pared 7 bases from V and 6 bases from J, leaving 15 bases between. Assay used: immunoSEQ multiplex PCR; TCRdb lists only in-frame clones, some missing. Of about 2,500,000 clones listed, approximately 90% were seen once; the top ten hold over 0.12%. The chain uses TRBV10-2 and TRBJ2-2; possibly TRBD2 for D (5 bases). Specimen: naive CD4+ T cells sorted from blood. The subset denotes: CD45RA+ positively selected. This receptor was obtained from a man aged 18 to 29 in good health. CDR3 DNA: TGCGCCAGCATTACTCAGATAGCGCCCGGGGAGCTGTTTTTT. Translation gives CASITQIAPGELFF.